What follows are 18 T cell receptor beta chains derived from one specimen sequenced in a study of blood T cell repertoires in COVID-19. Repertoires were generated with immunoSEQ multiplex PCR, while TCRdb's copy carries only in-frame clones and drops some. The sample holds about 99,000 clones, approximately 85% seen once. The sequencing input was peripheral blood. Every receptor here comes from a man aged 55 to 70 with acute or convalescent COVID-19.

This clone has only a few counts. The CDR3 reads CASSPPDRGHEKLFF. The CDR3 DNA reads TGTGCCAGCTCACCACCGGACAGGGGTCATGAAAAACTGTTTTTT. The chain couples TRBV18 to TRBJ1-4, with 9 nucleotides matching TRBD1. The CDR3 is made up of 15 amino acids. J gave up 6 bases and V 0 bases, and 2 bases lay outside the gene matches. Germline CDR1 KGHSH, CDR2 LQKENI.

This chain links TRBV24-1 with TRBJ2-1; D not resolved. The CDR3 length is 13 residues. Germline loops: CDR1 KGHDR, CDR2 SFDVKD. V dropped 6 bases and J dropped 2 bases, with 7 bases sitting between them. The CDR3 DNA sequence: TGTGCCACCAGTAAGAGGCCCTACAATGAGCAGTTCTTC. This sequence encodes CATSKRPYNEQFF.

DNA of the CDR3: TGTGCCAGCTCACCACAAACAGGGGCTGGGAACGAGCAGTACTTC. This sequence encodes CASSPQTGAGNEQYF. V is TRBV18 and J is TRBJ2-7; 7 nucleotides align to TRBD1. Germline V CDR1 and CDR2: KGHSH, LQKENI. This CDR3 is built from 15 residues. V shed 1 base and J 5 bases; nucleotides not matched to a gene: 8.

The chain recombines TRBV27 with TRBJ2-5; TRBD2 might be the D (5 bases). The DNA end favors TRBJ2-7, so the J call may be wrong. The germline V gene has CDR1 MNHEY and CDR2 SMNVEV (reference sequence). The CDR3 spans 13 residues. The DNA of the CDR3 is TGTGCCAGCAGACCCCTGGGAGCCTACGAGCAGTACTTC. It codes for CASRPLGAYEQYF.

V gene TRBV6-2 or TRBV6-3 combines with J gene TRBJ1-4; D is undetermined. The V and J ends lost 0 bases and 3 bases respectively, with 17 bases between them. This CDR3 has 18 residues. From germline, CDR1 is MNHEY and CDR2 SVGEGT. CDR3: CASSYSSQGQASNEKLFF. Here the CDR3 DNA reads TGTGCCAGCAGTTACTCGAGTCAAGGCCAGGCGTCTAATGAAAAACTGTTTTTT.

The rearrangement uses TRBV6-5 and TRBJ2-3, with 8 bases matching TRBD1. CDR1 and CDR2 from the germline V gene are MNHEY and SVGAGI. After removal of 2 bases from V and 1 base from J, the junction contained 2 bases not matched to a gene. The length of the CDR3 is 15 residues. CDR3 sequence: CASSYPGQGTDTQYF. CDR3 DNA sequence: TGTGCCAGCAGTTACCCGGGACAGGGCACAGATACGCAGTATTTT.

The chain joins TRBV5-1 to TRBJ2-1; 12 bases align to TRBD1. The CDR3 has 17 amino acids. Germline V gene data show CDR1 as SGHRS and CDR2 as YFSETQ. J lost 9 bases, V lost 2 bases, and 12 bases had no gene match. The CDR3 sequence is CASSFTNPGQGASEQFF. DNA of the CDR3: TGCGCCAGCAGCTTCACAAATCCGGGACAGGGGGCTAGTGAGCAGTTCTTC.

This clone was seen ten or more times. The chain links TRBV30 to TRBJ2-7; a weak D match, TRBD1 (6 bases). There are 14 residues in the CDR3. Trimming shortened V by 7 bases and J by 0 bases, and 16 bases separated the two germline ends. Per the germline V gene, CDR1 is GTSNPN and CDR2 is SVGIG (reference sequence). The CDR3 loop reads CASQVRGISYEQYF. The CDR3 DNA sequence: TGTGCCTCACAAGTAAGGGGGATCTCCTACGAGCAGTACTTC.

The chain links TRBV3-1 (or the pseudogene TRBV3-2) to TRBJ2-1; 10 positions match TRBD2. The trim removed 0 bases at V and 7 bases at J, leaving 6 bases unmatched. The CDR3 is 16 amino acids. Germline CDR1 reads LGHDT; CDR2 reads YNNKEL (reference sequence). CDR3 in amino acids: CASSQDASGRANEQFF. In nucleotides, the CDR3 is TGTGCCAGCAGCCAAGATGCAAGCGGGAGGGCAAATGAGCAGTTCTTC.

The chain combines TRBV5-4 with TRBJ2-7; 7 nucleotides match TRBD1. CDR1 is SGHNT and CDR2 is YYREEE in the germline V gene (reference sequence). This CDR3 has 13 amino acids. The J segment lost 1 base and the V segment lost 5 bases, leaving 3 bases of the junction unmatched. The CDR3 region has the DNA TGTGCCAGCAGTACGGGACAGTCCTACGAGCAGTACTTC. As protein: CASSTGQSYEQYF.

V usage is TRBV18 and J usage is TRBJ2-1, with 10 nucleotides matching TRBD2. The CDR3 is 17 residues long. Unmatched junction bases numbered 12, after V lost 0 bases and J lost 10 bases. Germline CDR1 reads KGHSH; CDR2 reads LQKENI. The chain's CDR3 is CASSPPLLAGETREQFF. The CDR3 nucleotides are TGTGCCAGCTCACCACCGCTCCTAGCGGGAGAAACTCGAGAGCAGTTCTTC.

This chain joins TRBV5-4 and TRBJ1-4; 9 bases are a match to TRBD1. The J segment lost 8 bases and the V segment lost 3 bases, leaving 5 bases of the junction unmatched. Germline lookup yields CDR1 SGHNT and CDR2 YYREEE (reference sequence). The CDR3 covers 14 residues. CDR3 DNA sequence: TGTGCCAGCAGCTCTCCGGGACAGGGAGAAAAACTGTTTTTT. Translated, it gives CASSSPGQGEKLFF. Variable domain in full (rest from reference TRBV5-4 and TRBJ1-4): ETGVTQSPTHLIKTRGQQVTLRCSSQSGHNTVSWYQQALGQGPQFIFQYYREEENGRGNFPPRFSGLQFPNYSSELNVNALELDDSALYLCASSSPGQGEKLFFGSGTQLSVL.

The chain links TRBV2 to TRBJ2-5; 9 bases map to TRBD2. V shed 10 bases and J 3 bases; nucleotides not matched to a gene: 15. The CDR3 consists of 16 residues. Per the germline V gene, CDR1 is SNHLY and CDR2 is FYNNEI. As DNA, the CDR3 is TGTGCCATGTCCCCGGGTAGCGGGAGAGGGGAAGAGACCCAGTACTTC. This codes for CAMSPGSGRGEETQYF.

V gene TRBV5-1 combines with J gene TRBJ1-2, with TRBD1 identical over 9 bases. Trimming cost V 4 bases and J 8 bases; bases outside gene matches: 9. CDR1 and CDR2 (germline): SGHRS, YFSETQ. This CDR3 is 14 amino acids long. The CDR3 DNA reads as TGCGCCAGCAGCGCCCAACAGGGGGCAGGCGGCTACACCTTC. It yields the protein CASSAQQGAGGYTF.

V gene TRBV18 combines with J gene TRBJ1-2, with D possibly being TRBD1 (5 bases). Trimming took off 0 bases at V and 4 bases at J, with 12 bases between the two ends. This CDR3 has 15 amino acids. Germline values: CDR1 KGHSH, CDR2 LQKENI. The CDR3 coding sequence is TGTGCCAGCTCACCACCGGGAACAGGAGTCTATGGCTACACCTTC. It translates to CASSPPGTGVYGYTF.

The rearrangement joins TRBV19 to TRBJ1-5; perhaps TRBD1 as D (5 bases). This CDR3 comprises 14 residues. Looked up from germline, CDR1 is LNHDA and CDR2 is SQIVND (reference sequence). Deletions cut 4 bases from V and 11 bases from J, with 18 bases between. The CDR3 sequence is CASSTRDFLGAQHF. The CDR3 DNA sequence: TGTGCCAGTAGTACGAGGGACTTCCTAGGGGCCCAGCATTTT. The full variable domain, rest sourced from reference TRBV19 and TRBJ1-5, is DGGITQSPKYLFRKEGQNVTLSCEQNLNHDAMYWYRQDPGQGLRLIYYSQIVNDFQKGDIAEGYSVSREKKESFPLTVTSAQKNPTAFYLCASSTRDFLGAQHFGDGTRLSIL.

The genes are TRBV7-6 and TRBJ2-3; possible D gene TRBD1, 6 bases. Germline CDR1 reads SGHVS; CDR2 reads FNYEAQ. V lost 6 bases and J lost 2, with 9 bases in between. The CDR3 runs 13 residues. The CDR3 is CASSWTDTDTQYF. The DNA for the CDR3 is TGTGCCAGCAGTTGGACAGACACAGATACGCAGTATTTT. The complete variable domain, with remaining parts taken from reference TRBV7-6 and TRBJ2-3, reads GAGVSQSPRYKVTKRGQDVALRCDPISGHVSLYWYRQALGQGPEFLTYFNYEAQQDKSGLPNDRFSAERPEGSISTLTIQRTEQRDSAMYRCASSWTDTDTQYFGPGTRLTVL.

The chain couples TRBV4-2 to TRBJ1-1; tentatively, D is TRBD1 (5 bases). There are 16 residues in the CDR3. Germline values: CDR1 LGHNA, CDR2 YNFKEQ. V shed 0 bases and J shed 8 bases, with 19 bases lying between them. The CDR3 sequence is CASSQDFGGRTREAFF. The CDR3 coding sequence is TGTGCCAGCAGCCAAGATTTCGGGGGACGGACTAGGGAAGCTTTCTTT.